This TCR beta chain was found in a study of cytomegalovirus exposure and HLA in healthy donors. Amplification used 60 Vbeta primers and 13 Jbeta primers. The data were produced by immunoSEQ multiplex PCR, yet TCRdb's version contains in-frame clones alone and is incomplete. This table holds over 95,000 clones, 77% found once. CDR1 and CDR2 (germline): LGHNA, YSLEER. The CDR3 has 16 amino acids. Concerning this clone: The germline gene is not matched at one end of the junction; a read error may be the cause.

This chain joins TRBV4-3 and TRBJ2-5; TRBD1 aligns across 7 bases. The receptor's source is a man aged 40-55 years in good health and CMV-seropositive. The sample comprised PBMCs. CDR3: CASSQDRRGRAEAQYF. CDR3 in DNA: TGCGCCAGCAGCCAAGATCGTAGGGGGCGTGCAGAGGCCCAGTACTTC.